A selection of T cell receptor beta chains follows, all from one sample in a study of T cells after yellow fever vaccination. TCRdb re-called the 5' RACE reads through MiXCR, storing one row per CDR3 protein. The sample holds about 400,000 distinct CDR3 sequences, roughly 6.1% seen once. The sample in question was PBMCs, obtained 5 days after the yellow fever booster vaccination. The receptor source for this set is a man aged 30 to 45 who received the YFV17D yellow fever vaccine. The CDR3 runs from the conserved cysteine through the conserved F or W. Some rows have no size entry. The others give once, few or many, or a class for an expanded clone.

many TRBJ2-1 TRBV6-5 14 CASSYRSSYNEQFF
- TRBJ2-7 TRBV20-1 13 CSARRQTNYEQYF
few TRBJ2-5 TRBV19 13 CASTTWTGETQYF
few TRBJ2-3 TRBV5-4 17 CASSPPPASGRSDTQYF
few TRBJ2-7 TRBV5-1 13 CASKEPVSYEQYF
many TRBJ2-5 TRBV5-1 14 CASSLGGFEETQYF
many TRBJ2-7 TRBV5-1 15 CASSGGLAEVYEQYF
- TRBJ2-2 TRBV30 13 CAWNRDSTGELFF
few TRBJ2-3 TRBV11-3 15 CASSLEASETDTQYF
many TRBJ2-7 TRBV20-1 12 CSAKRGDYEQYF
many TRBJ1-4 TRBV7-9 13 CASSLSGYEKLFF
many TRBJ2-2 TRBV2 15 CASTGLASNTGELFF
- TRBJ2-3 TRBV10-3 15 CAISELMVETDTQYF
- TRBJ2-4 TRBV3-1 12 CASSQVRNIQYF
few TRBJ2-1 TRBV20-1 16 CSARVASGISYNEQFF
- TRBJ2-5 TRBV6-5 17 CASSYSKASVFQETQYF
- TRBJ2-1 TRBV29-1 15 CSVEDSSSLLDEQFF
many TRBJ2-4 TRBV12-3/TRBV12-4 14 CASSWGQGKNIQYF
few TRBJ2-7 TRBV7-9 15 CASSLHSGSNYEQYF
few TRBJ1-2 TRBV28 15 CASSPMGQRLHGYTF
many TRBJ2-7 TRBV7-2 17 CASSLRSGSPNSYEQYF
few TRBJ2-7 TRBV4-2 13 CASSPLGTYEQYF
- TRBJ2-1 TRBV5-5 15 CASSFTRHSYNEQFF
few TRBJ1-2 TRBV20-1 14 CSALRDIALYGYTF
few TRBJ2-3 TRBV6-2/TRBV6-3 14 CASRQRGNTDTQYF